Below, 5 T cell receptor beta chains from the same sample are listed, as sequenced in a study of blood T cell repertoires in COVID-19. Sequencing used immunoSEQ multiplex PCR; TCRdb keeps in-frame clones, though not all of them. The sample contains approximately 97,000 clones, approximately 85% of which appear only once. The sample taken for sequencing was peripheral blood. These receptors were taken from a human donor in a cohort sampled during active COVID-19.

As DNA, the CDR3 is TGTGCCATCAGTTCACAGGGCTACTATGGCTACACCTTC. Its protein product is CAISSQGYYGYTF. The chain carries TRBV10-3 and TRBJ1-2; tentative D call: TRBD1 (6 bases). The V end was cut by 5 bases, the J end by 3 bases, with 10 bases between. This CDR3 has 13 amino acids. CDR1 is ENHRY, CDR2 SYGVKD, per germline.

The rearrangement links TRBV2 to TRBJ1-4; 7 bases map to TRBD1. The junction had 5 bases not matched to a gene; V was cut back by 3 bases and J by 10 bases. The CDR3 has 13 residues. Germline CDR1 is SNHLY and CDR2 is FYNNEI. The CDR3 DNA reads as TGTGCCAGCAGTGATCAGGGGGTGGCAAAACTGTTTTTT. Protein: CASSDQGVAKLFF. The whole variable domain, remainder taken from reference TRBV2 and TRBJ1-4, is EPEVTQTPSHQVTQMGQEVILRCVPISNHLYFYWYRQILGQKVEFLVSFYNNEISEKSEIFDDQFSVERPDGSNFTLKIRSTKLEDSAMYFCASSDQGVAKLFFGSGTQLSVL.

V and J are TRBV4-1 and TRBJ1-1; TRBD1 is a possible D gene (6 bases). CDR3 length: 15 residues. Germline-derived CDR1 and CDR2 are MGHRA and YSYEKL. Deletions cut 3 bases from V and 5 bases from J, with 16 bases between. CDR3 nucleotide sequence: TGCGCCAGCAGCCAGAGTACAGGGATATGGACTGAAGCTTTCTTT. It translates to CASSQSTGIWTEAFF.

This clone came up once. V and J are TRBV4-3 and TRBJ2-1; perhaps TRBD2 as D (6 bases). The V gene's germline CDR1 is LGHNA and CDR2 YSLEER. CDR3 length equals 16 residues. Trimming shortened V by 0 bases and J by 7 bases, and 16 bases separated the two germline ends. The CDR3 sequence: CASSQDGLWGGNEQFF. Here the CDR3 DNA reads TGCGCCAGCAGCCAAGATGGCCTTTGGGGAGGAAATGAGCAGTTCTTC.

This sequence joins TRBV9 and TRBJ2-2, with 12 bases that match TRBD2. With V trimmed by 3 bases and J by 6 bases, 9 bases remained unmatched. The CDR3 totals 17 residues. CDR1 is SGDLS, CDR2 YYNGEE, per germline. The DNA for the CDR3 is TGTGCCAGCAGCGGAGCCCGGACTAGCGGGAAAGCCGGGGAGCTGTTTTTT. Translated, it gives CASSGARTSGKAGELFF.